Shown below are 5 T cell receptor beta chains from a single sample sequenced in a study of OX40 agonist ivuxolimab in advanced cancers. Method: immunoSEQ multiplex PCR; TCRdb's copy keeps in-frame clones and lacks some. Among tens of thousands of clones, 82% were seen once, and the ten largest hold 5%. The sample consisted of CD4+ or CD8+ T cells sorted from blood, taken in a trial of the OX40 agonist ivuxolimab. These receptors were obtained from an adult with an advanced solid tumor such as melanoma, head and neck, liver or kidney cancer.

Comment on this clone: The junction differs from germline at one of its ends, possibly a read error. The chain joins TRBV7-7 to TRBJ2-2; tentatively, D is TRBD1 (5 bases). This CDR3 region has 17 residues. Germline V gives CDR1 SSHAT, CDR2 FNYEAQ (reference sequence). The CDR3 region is CASSPWVETGYTGELFF. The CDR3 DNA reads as TGTGCTAGCAGCCCCTGGGTCGAAACAGGCTACACCGGGGAGCTGTTTTTT.

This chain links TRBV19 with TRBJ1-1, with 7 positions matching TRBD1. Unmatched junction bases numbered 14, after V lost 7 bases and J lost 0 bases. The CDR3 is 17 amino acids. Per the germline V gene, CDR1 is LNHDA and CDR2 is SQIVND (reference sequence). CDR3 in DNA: TGTGCCAGTATGGCGGGGGGACAGAGATATTTGAACACTGAAGCTTTCTTT. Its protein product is CASMAGGQRYLNTEAFF. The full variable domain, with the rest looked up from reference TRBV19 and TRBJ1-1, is DGGITQSPKYLFRKEGQNVTLSCEQNLNHDAMYWYRQDPGQGLRLIYYSQIVNDFQKGDIAEGYSVSREKKESFPLTVTSAQKNPTAFYLCASMAGGQRYLNTEAFFGQGTRLTVV.

The CDR3: CASSPRTGANTEAFF. Written as DNA, the CDR3 is TGTGCCAGTAGTCCCCGGACAGGGGCTAACACTGAAGCTTTCTTT. The rearrangement joins TRBV19 to TRBJ1-1, with 9 bases lining up with TRBD1. V gave up 5 bases and J gave up 2 bases; unmatched junction bases: 6. Per germline, CDR1 LNHDA and CDR2 SQIVND (reference sequence). The CDR3 is 15 residues long.

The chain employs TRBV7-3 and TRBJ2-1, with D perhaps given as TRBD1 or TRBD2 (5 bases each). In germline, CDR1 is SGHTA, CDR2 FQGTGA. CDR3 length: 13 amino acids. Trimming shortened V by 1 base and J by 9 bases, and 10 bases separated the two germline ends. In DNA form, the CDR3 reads TGTGCCAGCAGCTTAATGGGGGACGGTGAGCAGTTCTTC. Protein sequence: CASSLMGDGEQFF.

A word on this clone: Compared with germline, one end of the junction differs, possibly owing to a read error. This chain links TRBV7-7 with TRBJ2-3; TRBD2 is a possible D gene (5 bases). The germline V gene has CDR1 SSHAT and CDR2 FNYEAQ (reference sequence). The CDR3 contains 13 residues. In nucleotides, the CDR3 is TGTGCTAGCAGCCCCGGGGTCACAGATACGCAGTATTTT. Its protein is CASSPGVTDTQYF.